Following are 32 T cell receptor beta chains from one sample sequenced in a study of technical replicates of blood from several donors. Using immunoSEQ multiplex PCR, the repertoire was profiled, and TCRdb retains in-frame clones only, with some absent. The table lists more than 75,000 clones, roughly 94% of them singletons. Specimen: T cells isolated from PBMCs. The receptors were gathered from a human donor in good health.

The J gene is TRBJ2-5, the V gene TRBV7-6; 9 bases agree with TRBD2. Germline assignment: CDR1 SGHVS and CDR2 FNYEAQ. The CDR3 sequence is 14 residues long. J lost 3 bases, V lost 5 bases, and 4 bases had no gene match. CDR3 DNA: TGTGCCAGCAGCCCCAGCGGGGGGAAAGAGACCCAGTACTTC. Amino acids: CASSPSGGKETQYF.

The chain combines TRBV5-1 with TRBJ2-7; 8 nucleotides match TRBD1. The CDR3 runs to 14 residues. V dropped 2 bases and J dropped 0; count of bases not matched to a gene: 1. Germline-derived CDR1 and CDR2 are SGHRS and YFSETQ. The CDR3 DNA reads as TGCGCCAGCAGCTTTGGGACAGGCTCCTACGAGCAGTACTTC. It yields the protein CASSFGTGSYEQYF.

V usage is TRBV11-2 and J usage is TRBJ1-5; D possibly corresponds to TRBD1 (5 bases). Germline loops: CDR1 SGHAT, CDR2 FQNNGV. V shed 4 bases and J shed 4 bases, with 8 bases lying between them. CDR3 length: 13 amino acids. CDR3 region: CASSSGPNQPQHF. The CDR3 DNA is TGTGCCAGCAGCTCAGGGCCTAATCAGCCCCAGCATTTT.

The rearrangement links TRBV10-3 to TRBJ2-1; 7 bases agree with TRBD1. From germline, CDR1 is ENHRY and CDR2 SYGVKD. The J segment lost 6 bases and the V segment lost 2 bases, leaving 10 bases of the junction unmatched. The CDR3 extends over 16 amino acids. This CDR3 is CAISEVVDRASNEQFF. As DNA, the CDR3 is TGTGCCATCAGTGAGGTCGTAGACAGGGCTTCCAATGAGCAGTTCTTC.

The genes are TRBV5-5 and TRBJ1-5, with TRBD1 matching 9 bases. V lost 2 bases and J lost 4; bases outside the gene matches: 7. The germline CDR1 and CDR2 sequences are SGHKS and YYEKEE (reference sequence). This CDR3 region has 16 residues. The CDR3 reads CASSLQGAKGNQPQHF. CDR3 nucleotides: TGTGCCAGCAGCTTACAGGGGGCGAAGGGGAATCAGCCCCAGCATTTT.

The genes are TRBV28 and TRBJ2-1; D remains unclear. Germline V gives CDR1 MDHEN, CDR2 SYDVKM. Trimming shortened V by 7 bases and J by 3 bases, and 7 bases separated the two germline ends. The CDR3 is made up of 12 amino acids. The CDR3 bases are TGTGCCAGCAAATCCAGCTACAATGAGCAGTTCTTC. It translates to CASKSSYNEQFF. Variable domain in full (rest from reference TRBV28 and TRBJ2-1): DVKVTQSSRYLVKRTGEKVFLECVQDMDHENMFWYRQDPGLGLRLIYFSYDVKMKEKGDIPEGYSVSREKKERFSLILESASTNQTSMYLCASKSSYNEQFFGPGTRLTVL.

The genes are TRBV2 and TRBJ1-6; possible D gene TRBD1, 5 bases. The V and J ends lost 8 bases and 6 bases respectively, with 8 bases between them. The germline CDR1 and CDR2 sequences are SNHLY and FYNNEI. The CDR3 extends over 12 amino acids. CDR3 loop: CASWDFNSPLHF. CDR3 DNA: TGTGCCAGCTGGGACTTTAATTCACCCCTCCACTTT.

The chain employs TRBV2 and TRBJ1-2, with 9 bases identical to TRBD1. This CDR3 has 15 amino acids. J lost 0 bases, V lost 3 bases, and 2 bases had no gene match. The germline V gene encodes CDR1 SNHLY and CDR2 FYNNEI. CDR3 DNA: TGTGCCAGCAGTGAGAGACAGGGGGCTAACTATGGCTACACCTTC. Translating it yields CASSERQGANYGYTF.

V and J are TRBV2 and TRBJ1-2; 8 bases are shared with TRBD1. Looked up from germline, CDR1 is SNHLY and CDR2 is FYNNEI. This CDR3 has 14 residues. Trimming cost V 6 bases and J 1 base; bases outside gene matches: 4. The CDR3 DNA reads TGTGCCAGCAGCGGACAGGGTCTTAACTATGGCTACACCTTC. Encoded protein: CASSGQGLNYGYTF.

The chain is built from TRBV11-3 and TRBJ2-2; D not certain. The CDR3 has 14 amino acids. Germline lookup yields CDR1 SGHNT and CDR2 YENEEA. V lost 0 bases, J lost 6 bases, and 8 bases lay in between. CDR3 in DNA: TGTGCCAGCAGCTTAGAAATGTCCGCCGGGGAGCTGTTTTTT. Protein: CASSLEMSAGELFF. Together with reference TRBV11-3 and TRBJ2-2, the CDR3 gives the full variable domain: EAGVVQSPRYKIIEKKQPVAFWCNPISGHNTLYWYLQNLGQGPELLIRYENEEAVDDSQLPKDRFSAERLKGVDSTLKIQPAELGDSAVYLCASSLEMSAGELFFGEGSRLTVL.

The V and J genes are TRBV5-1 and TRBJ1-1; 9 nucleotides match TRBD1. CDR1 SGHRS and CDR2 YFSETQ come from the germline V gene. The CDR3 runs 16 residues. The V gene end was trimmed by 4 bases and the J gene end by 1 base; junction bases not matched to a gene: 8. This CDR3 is CASSITGTGTNTEAFF. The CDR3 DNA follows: TGCGCCAGCAGCATCACCGGGACAGGGACGAACACTGAAGCTTTCTTT.

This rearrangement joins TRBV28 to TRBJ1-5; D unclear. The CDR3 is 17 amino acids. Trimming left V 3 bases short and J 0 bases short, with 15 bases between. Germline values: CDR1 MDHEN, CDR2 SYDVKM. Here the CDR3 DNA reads TGTGCCAGCAGTTTCCTAAGACGGAGGCTTAGCAATCAGCCCCAGCATTTT. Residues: CASSFLRRRLSNQPQHF.

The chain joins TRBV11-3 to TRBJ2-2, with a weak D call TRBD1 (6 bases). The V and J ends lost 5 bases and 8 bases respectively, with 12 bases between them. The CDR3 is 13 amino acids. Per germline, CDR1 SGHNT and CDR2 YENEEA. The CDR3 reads CASSPVRGGELFF. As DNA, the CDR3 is TGTGCCAGCAGCCCAGTCAGGGGAGGGGAGCTGTTTTTT.

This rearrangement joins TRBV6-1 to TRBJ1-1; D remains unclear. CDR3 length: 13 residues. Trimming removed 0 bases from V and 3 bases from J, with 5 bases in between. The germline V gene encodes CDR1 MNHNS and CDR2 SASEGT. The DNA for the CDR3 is TGTGCCAGCAGTGAAGCTTCTGACACTGAAGCTTTCTTT. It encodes CASSEASDTEAFF.

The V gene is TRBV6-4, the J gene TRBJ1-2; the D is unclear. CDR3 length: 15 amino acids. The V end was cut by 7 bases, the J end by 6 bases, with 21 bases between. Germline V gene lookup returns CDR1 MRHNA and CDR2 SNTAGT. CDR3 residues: CASKLNPGVGDGYTF. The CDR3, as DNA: TGTGCCAGCAAACTAAATCCGGGAGTTGGAGATGGCTACACCTTC.

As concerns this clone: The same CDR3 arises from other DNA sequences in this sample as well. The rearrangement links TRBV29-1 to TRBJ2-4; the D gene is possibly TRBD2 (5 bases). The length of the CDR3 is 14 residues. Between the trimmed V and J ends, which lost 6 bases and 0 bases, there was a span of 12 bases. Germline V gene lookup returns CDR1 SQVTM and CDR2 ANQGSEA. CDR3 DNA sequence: TGCAGCGTCAGCGGTCGTTTAGCCAAAAACATTCAGTACTTC. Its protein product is CSVSGRLAKNIQYF.

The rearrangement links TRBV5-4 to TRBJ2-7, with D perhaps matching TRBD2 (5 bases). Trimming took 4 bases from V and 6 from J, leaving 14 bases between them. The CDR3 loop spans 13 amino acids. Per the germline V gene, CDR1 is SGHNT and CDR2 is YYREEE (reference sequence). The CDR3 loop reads CASSPTSFGEQYF. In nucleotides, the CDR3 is TGTGCCAGCAGCCCTACTAGTTTCGGCGAGCAGTACTTC.

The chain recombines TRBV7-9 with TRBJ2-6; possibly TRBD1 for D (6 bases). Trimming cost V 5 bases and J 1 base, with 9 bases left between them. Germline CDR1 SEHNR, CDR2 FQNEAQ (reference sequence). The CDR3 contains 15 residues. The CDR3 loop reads CASSTQGSGANVLTF. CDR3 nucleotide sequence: TGTGCCAGCAGCACACAGGGATCTGGGGCCAACGTCCTGACTTTC.

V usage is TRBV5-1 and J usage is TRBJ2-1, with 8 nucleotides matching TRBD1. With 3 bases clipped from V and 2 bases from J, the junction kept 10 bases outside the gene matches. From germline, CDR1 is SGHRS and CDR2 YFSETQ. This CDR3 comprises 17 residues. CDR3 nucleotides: TGCGCCAGCAGCTCCCAGGGGGCCAGCATGGCCTACAATGAGCAGTTCTTC. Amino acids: CASSSQGASMAYNEQFF.

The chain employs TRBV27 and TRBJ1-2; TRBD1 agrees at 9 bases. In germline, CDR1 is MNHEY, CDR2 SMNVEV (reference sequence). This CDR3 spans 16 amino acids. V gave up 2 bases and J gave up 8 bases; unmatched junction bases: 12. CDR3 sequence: CASSLVPGTGLEGYTF. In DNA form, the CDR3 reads TGTGCCAGCAGTTTAGTCCCCGGGACAGGGCTGGAGGGCTACACCTTC.

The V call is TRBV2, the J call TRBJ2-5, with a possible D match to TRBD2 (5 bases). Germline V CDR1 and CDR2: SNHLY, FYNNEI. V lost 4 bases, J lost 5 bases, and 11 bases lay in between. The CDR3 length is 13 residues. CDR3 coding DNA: TGTGCCAGCAGTGTGCGGGTTGCGGAGACCCAGTACTTC. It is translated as CASSVRVAETQYF.

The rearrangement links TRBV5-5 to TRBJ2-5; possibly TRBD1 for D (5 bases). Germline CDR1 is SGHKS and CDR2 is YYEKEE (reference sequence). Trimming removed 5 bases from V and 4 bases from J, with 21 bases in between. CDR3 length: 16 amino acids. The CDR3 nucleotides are TGTGCCAGCAGTTTCGGATACCTCGACAGACCAGAGACCCAGTACTTC. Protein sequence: CASSFGYLDRPETQYF.

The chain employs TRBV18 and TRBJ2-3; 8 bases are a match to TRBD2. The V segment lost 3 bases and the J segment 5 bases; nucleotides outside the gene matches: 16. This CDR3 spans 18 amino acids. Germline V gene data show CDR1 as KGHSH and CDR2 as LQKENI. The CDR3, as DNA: TGTGCCAGCTCACCGAAAGCCCCAGCGGGAGCTGTAATAGATACGCAGTATTTT. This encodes CASSPKAPAGAVIDTQYF. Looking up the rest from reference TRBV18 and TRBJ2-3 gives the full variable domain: NAGVMQNPRHLVRRRGQEARLRCSPMKGHSHVYWYRQLPEEGLKFMVYLQKENIIDESGMPKERFSAEFPKEGPSILRIQQVVRGDSAAYFCASSPKAPAGAVIDTQYFGPGTRLTVL.

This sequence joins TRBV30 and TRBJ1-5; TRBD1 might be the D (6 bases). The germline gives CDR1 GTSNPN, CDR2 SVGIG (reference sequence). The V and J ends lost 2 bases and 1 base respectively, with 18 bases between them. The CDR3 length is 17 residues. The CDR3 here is CAWSPYPGGLSNQPQHF. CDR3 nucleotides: TGTGCCTGGAGTCCTTACCCGGGGGGGCTCAGCAATCAGCCCCAGCATTTT.

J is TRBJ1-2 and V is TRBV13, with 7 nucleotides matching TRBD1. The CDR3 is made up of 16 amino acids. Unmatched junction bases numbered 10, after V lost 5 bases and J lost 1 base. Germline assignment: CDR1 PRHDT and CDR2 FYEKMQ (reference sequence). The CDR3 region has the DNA TGTGCCAGCAGCGAGGGACAGTTTTTCCGTAACTATGGCTACACCTTC. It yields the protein CASSEGQFFRNYGYTF.

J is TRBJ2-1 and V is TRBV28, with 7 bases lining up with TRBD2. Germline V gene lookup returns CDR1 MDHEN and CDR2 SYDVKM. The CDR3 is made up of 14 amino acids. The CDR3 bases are TGTGCTTGGCGTGCGGGAGTGAATTCGGGTGAGCAGTTCTTC. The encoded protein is CAWRAGVNSGEQFF.

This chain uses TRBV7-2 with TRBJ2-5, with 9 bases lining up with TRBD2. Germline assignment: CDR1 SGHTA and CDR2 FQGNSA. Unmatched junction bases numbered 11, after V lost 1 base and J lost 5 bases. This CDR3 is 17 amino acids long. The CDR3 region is CASSLGWGLAFGETQYF. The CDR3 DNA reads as TGTGCCAGCAGCTTAGGTTGGGGACTAGCTTTTGGTGAGACCCAGTACTTC.

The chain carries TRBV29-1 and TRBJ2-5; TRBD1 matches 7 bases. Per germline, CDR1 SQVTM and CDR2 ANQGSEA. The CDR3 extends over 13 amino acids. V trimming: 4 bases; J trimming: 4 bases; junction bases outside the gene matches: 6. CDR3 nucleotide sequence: TGCAGCGTTGCACTCCCAGGGGGAGAGACCCAGTACTTC. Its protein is CSVALPGGETQYF. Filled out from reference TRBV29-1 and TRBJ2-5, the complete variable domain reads SAVISQKPSRDICQRGTSLTIQCQVDSQVTMMFWYRQQPGQSLTLIATANQGSEATYESGFVIDKFPISRPNLTFSTLTVSNMSPEDSSIYLCSVALPGGETQYFGPGTRLLVL.

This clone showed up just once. CDR3 region: CASSGRSVTTNEKLFF. The CDR3 DNA sequence: TGTGCCAGCAGCGGGCGTAGTGTAACAACTAATGAAAAACTGTTTTTT. V and J are TRBV11-3 and TRBJ1-4; D not certain. The CDR3 contains 16 residues. V shed 5 bases and J shed 0 bases, with 13 bases lying between them. Germline V gives CDR1 SGHNT, CDR2 YENEEA. The full variable domain, its missing parts supplied by reference TRBV11-3 and TRBJ1-4, is EAGVVQSPRYKIIEKKQPVAFWCNPISGHNTLYWYLQNLGQGPELLIRYENEEAVDDSQLPKDRFSAERLKGVDSTLKIQPAELGDSAVYLCASSGRSVTTNEKLFFGSGTQLSVL.

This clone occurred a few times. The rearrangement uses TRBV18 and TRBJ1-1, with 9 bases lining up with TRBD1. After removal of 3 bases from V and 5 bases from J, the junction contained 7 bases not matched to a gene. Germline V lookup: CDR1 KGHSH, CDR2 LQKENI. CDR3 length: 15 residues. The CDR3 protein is CASSPTGTGRTEAFF. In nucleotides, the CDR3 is TGTGCCAGCTCACCCACCGGGACAGGGAGGACTGAAGCTTTCTTT.

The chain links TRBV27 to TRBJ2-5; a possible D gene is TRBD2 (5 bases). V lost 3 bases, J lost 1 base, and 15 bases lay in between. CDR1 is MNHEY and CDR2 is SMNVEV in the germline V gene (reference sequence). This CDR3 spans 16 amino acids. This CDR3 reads CASSLGWGSGQETQYF. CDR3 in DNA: TGTGCCAGCAGTTTGGGTTGGGGAAGCGGCCAAGAGACCCAGTACTTC.

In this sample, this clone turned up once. CDR3 loop: CASTRDGFTDTQYF. DNA for the CDR3: TGTGCCAGCACCCGGGATGGATTCACAGATACGCAGTATTTT. The chain links TRBV9 to TRBJ2-3; D is perhaps TRBD2 (5 bases). This CDR3 has 14 residues. The germline V and J ends were trimmed by 6 bases and 2 bases, with 13 bases remaining between them. The V gene's germline CDR1 is SGDLS and CDR2 YYNGEE.